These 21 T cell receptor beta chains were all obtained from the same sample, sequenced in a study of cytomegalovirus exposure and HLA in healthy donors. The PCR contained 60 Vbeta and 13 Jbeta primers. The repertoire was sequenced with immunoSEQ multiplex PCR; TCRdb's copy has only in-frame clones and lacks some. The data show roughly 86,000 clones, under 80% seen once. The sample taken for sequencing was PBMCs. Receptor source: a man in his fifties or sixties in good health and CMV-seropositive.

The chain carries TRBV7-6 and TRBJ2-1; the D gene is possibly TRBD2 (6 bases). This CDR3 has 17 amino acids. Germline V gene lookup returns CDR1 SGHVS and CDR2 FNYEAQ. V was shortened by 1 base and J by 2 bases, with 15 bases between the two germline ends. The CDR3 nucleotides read TGTGCCAGCAGCTTAGATTCCGGGGAGGTCGCCTACAATGAGCAGTTCTTC. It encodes CASSLDSGEVAYNEQFF.

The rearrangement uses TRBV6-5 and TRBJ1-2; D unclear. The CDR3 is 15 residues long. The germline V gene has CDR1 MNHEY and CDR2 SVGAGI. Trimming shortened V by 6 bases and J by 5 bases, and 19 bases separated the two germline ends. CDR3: CASRGSSAGVYGYTF. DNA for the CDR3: TGTGCCAGCAGGGGCTCTTCGGCAGGCGTGTATGGCTACACCTTC.

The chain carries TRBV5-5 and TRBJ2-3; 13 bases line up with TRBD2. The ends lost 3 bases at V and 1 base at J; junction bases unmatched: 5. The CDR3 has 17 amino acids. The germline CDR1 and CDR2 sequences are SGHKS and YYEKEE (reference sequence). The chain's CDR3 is CASSSTSGGARTDTQYF. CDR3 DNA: TGTGCCAGCAGCTCCACTAGCGGGGGGGCGCGCACAGATACGCAGTATTTT.

This CDR3 reads CASRIQSTDTQYF. CDR3 DNA sequence: TGTGCCAGTAGAATACAGAGCACAGATACGCAGTATTTT. J is TRBJ2-3 and V is TRBV19; no definite D call. Germline lookup yields CDR1 LNHDA and CDR2 SQIVND (reference sequence). Trimming removed 6 bases from V and 0 bases from J, with 7 bases in between. This CDR3 contains 13 residues.

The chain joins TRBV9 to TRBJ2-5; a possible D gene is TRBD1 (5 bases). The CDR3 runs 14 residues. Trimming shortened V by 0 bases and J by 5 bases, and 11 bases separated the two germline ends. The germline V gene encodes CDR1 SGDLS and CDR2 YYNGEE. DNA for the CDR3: TGTGCCAGCAGCGTAGGGGGCGTCGGGGAGACCCAGTACTTC. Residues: CASSVGGVGETQYF.

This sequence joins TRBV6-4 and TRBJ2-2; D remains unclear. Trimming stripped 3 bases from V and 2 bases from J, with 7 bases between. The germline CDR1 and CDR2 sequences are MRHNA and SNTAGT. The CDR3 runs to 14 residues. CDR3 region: CASSEQINTGELFF. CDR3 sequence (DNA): TGTGCCAGCAGTGAACAGATTAACACCGGGGAGCTGTTTTTT.

In DNA form, the CDR3 reads TGTGCCTGGAGTGTACGATCCCCCACAAATGGCTACACCTTC. It is translated as CAWSVRSPTNGYTF. The chain carries TRBV30 and TRBJ1-2; no clear D. Trimming shortened V by 0 bases and J by 6 bases, and 14 bases separated the two germline ends. Germline CDR1 reads GTSNPN; CDR2 reads SVGIG (reference sequence). The CDR3 is 14 amino acids.

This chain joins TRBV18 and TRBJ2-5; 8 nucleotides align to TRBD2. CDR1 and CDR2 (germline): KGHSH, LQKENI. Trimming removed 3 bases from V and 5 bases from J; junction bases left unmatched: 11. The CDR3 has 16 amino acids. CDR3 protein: CASSPGNGGAQETQYF. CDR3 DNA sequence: TGTGCCAGCTCACCGGGAAACGGGGGGGCTCAGGAGACCCAGTACTTC.

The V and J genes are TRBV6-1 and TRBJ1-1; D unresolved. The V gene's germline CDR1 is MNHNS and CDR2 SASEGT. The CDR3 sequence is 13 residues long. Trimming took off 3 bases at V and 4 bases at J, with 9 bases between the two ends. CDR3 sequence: CASSDGSVTEAFF. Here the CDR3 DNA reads TGTGCCAGCAGTGACGGGAGTGTCACTGAAGCTTTCTTT.

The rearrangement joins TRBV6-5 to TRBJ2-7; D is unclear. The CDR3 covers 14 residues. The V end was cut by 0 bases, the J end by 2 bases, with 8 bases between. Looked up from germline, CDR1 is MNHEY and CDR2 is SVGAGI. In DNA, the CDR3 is TGTGCCAGCAGTTACTCGAGGCCAGCCTACGAGCAGTACTTC. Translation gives CASSYSRPAYEQYF.

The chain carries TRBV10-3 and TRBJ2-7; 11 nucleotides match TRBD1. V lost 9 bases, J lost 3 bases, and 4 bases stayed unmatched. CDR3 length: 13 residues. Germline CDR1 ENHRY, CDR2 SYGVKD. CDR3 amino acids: CAIAGTGGYEQYF. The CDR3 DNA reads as TGTGCCATAGCCGGGACAGGGGGCTACGAGCAGTACTTC.

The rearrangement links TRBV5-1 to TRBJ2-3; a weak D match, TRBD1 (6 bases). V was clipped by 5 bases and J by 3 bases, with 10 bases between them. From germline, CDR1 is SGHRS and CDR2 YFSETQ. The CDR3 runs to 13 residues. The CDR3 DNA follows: TGCGCCAGCAGTTTCGGACAGACAGATACGCAGTATTTT. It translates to CASSFGQTDTQYF.

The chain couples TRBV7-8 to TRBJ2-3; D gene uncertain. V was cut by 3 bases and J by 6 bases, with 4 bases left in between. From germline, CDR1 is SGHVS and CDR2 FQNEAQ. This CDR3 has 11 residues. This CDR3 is CASSFSDTQYF. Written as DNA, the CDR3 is TGTGCCAGCAGCTTCTCCGATACGCAGTATTTT. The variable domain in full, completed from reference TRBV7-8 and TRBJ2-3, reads GAGVSQSPRYKVAKRGQDVALRCDPISGHVSLFWYQQALGQGPEFLTYFQNEAQLDKSGLPSDRFFAERPEGSVSTLKIQRTQQEDSAVYLCASSFSDTQYFGPGTRLTVL.

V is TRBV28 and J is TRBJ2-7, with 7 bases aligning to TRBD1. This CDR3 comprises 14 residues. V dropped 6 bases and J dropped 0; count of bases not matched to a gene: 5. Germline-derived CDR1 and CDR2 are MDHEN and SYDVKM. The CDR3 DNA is TGTGCCAGCAGGGCCGGGACAGCCTCCTACGAGCAGTACTTC. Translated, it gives CASRAGTASYEQYF.

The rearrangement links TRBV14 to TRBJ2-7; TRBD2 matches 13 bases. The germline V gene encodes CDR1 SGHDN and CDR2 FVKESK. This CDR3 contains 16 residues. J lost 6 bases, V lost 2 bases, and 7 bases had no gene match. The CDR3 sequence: CASSQWTSGGSLEQYF. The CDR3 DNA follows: TGTGCCAGCAGCCAATGGACTAGCGGGGGTTCCCTCGAGCAGTACTTC. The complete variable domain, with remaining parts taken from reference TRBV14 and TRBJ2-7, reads EAGVTQFPSHSVIEKGQTVTLRCDPISGHDNLYWYRRVMGKEIKFLLHFVKESKQDESGMPNNRFLAERTGGTYSTLKVQPAELEDSGVYFCASSQWTSGGSLEQYFGPGTRLTVT.

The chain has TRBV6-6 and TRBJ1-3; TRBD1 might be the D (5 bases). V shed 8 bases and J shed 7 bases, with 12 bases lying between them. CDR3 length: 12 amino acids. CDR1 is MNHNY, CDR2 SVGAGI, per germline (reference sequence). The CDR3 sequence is CASRKEGNTIYF. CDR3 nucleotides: TGTGCCAGCCGGAAGGAGGGGAACACCATATATTTT.

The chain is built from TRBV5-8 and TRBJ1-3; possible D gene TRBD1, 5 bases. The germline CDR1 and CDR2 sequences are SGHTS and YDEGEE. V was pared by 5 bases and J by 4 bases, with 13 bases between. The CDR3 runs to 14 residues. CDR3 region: CASSRGVLGNTIYF. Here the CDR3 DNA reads TGTGCCAGCAGTCGGGGGGTACTCGGAAACACCATATATTTT.

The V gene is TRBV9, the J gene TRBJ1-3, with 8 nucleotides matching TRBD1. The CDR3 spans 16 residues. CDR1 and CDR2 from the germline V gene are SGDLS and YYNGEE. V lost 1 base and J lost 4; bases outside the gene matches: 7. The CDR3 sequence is CASSVHTQGVGNTIYF. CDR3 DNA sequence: TGTGCCAGCAGCGTACATACACAGGGGGTGGGAAACACCATATATTTT. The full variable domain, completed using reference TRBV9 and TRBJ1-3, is DSGVTQTPKHLITATGQRVTLRCSPRSGDLSVYWYQQSLDQGLQFLIQYYNGEERAKGNILERFSAQQFPDLHSELNLSSLELGDSALYFCASSVHTQGVGNTIYFGEGSWLTVV.

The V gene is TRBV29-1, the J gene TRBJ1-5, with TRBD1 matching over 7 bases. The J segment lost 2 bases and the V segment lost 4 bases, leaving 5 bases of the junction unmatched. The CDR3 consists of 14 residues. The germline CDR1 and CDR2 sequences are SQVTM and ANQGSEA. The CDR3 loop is CSVVEGAGNQPQHF. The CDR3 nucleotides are TGCAGCGTTGTGGAGGGGGCTGGCAATCAGCCCCAGCATTTT.

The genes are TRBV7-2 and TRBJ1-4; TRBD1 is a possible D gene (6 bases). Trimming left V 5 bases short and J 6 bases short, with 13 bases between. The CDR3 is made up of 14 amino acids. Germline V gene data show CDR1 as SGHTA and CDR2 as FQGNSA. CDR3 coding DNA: TGTGCCAGCAGCCTACAGGGCGGTGATGAAAAACTGTTTTTT. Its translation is CASSLQGGDEKLFF.

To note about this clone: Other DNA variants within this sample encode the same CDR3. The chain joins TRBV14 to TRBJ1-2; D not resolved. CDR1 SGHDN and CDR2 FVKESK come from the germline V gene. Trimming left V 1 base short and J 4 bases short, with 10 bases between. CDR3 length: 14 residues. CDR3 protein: CASSQVTGSYGYTF. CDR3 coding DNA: TGTGCCAGCAGCCAAGTTACGGGTTCCTATGGCTACACCTTC.